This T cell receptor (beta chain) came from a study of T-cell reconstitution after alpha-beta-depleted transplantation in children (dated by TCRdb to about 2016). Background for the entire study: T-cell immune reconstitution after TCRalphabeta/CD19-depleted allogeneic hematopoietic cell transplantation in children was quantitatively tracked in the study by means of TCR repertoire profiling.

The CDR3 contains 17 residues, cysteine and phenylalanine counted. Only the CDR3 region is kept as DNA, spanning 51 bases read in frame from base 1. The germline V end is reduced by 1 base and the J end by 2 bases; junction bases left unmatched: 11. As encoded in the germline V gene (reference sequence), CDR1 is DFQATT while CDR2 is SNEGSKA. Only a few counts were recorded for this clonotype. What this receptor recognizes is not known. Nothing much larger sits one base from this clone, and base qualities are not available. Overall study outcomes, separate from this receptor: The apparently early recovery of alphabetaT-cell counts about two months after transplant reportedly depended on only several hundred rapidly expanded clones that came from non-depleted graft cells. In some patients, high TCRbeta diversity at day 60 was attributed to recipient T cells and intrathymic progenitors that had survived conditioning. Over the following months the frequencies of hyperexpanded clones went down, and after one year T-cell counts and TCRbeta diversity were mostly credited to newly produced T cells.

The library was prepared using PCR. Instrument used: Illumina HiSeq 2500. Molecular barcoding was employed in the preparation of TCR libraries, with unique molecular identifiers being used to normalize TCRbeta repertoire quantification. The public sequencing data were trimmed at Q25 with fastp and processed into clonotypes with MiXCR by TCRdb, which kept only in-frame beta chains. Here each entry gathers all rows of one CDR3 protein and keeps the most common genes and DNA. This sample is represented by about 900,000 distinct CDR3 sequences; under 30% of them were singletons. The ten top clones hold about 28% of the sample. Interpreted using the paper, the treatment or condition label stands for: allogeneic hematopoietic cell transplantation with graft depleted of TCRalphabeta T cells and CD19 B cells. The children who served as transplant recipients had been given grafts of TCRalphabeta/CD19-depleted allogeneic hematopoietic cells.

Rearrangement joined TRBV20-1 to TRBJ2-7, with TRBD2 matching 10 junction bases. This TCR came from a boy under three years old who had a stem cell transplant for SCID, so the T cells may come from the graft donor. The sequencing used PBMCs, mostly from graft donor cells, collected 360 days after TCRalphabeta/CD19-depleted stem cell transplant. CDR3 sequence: CSARGIAGGLYPYEQYF. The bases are TGCAGTGCTAGAGGTATAGCGGGGGGACTATACCCCTACGAGCAGTACTTC.